This T cell receptor (beta chain) is from a study of shared clonotypes between healthy human individuals. Overall study results and limits: A few donors had 5% to 6% of their naive CD4 clonotypes in common. Despite large depth, rarefaction showed incomplete sorted-subset sequencing.

Profiling relied on immunoSEQ multiplex PCR, and the TCRdb table lists in-frame clones only, not all of them. The sample has roughly 2 million clones, roughly 96% seen once. CDR3 length: 15 amino acids. The germline CDR1 and CDR2 sequences are SGHTA and FQGNSA. Trimming took off 1 base at V and 0 bases at J, with 7 bases between the two ends. This clone was seen a single time. What it recognizes is unknown. The origin of this receptor is a man between 18 and 35 years old in good health. The rearrangement uses TRBV7-2 and TRBJ2-1, with D unresolved. Input material: naive CD4+ T cells sorted from blood. This sample's subset: CD45RA+ positively selected. The CDR3 protein is CASSLGLFSYNEQFF. DNA for the CDR3: TGTGCCAGCAGCTTAGGCCTTTTCTCCTACAATGAGCAGTTCTTC.